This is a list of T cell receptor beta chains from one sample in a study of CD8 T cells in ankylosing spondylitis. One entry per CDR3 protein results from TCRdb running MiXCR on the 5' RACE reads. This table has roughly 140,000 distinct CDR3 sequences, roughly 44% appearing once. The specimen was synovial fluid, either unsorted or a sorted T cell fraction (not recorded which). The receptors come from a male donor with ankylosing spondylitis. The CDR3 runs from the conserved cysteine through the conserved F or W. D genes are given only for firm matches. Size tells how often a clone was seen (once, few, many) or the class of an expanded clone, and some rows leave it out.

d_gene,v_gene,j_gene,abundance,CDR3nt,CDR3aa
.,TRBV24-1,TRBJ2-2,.,TGTGCCACCAGTGCCAACTGGACACCGAACACCGGGGAGCTGTTTTTT,CATSANWTPNTGELFF
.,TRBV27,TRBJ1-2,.,TGTGCCAGCAGTTTCCAGACAGGCCATGGCTACACCTTC,CASSFQTGHGYTF
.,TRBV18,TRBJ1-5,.,TGTGCCAGCTCAGTTGACGGCCTTCAAGATCAGCCCCAGCATTTT,CASSVDGLQDQPQHF
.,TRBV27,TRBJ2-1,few,TGTGCCAGCAGTTTTACGGGCCTAGTCTACAATGAGCAGTTCTTC,CASSFTGLVYNEQFF
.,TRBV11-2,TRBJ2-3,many,TGTGCCAGCAGCTCGCCAGGGGAGAATACGCAGTATTTT,CASSSPGENTQYF
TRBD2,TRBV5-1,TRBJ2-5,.,TGCGCCAGCAGCTTGGGTTCCAGCGGGGGTGAGACCCAGTACTTC,CASSLGSSGGETQYF
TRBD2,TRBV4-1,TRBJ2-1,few,TGCGCCAGCAGCCAAGATGGGTACGGCGGGACTAGTTTAATCTCTGTTTACAATGAGCAGTTCTTC,CASSQDGYGGTSLISVYNEQFF
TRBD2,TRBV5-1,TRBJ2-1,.,TGCGCCAGCAGCCGCTGGACAGGCACTAGCGGGAGGACCTCCTACAATGAGCAGTTCTTC,CASSRWTGTSGRTSYNEQFF
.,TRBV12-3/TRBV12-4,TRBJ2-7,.,TGTGCCAGCAGCTGGTCGGGCCAGATCGATTTCTACGAGCAGTACTTC,CASSWSGQIDFYEQYF
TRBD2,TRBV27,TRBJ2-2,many,TGTGCCAGCACCCGGCGACTAGCGGGAGTAAGCGGGGAGCTGTTTTTT,CASTRRLAGVSGELFF
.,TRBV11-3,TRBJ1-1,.,TGTGCCAGCAGCTTTCGGGGGGCGAGCACTGAAGCTTTCTTT,CASSFRGASTEAFF
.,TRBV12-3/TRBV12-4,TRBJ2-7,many,TGTGCCAGCAGTTTGTGGAGTCACGAGCAGTACTTC,CASSLWSHEQYF
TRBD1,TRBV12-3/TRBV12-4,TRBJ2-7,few,TGTGCCAGCAGTACCACGATCACCGGGACAGGGCTCGAGCAGTACTTC,CASSTTITGTGLEQYF
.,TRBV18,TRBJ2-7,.,TGTGCCAGCTCTTACCACCGAGGCGAGCAGTACTTC,CASSYHRGEQYF
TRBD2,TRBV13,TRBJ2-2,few,TGTGCCAGCAGCCCTACGGGAGGGCCCGTGTCCGGGGAGCTGTTTTTT,CASSPTGGPVSGELFF
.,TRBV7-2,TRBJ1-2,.,TGTGCCAGCAGCCGAGCGGTCTGGGCACTTCTCTATGGCTACACCTTC,CASSRAVWALLYGYTF
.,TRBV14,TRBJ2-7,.,TGTGCCAGCAGCCAAGCACTCCCGTTCCTCGAAACGACAGGGACTAACGGGAGTAGCTACGAGCAGTACTTC,CASSQALPFLETTGTNGSSYEQYF
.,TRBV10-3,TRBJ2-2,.,TGTGCCATCGCGCAAGGTAGCTACTACACCGGGGAGCTGTTTTTT,CAIAQGSYYTGELFF
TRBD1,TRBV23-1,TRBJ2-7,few,TGCGCCAGCAGTCCTAGGACAGGGGAATACGAGCAGTACTTC,CASSPRTGEYEQYF
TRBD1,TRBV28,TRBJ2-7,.,TGTGCCAGCAGTCATACGTGGACAGGGGACTACGAGCAGTACTTC,CASSHTWTGDYEQYF
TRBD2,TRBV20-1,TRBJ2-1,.,TGCAGTGCTAGAGGTTTACAGCGGGAGGGCAGAGATGAGCAGTTCTTC,CSARGLQREGRDEQFF
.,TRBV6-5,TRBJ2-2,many,TGTGCCAGCAGTTTTAACGGAAACACCGGGGAGCTGTTTTTT,CASSFNGNTGELFF
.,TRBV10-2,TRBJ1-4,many,TGCGCCAGCAGTGAGGATACAACTAATGAAAAACTGTTTTTT,CASSEDTTNEKLFF
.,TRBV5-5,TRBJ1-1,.,TGTGCCAGCAGCTTGCCCCTCCTCCAAAGCCTGTTGAACACTGAAGCTTTCTTT,CASSLPLLQSLLNTEAFF
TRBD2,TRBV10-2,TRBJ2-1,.,TGCGCCAGCAGCCTGTCTAGCGGGGTCTACAATGAGCAGTTCTTC,CASSLSSGVYNEQFF
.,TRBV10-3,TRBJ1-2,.,TGTGCCATCAAAGACAGACCCTATGGCTACACCTTC,CAIKDRPYGYTF
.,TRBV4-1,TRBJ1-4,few,TGCGCCAGCAGCCATCCCTGGGCGGGCCTAGGCGAAAAACTGTTTTTT,CASSHPWAGLGEKLFF
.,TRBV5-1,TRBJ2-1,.,TGCGCCAGCAGCCCGGACAACAATGAGCAGTTCTTC,CASSPDNNEQFF
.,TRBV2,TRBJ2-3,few,TGTGCCAGCATAGTCGGGACGGATACGCAGTATTTT,CASIVGTDTQYF
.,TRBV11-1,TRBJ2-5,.,TGTGCCAGCAGTCGGACAGAATTGATCCAGTACTTC,CASSRTELIQYF
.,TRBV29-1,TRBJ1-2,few,TGCAGCGTTGTGTTCCTCGCGGACAGCCATTCTATGGGCTACACCTTC,CSVVFLADSHSMGYTF
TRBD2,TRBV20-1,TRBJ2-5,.,TGCAGTGCATCGACTAGCCTCCAAGAGACCCAGTACTTC,CSASTSLQETQYF
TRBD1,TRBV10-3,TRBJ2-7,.,TGTGCCATCAGTGGGTCGGGGGACAGGGAGGGCTACGAGCAGTACTTC,CAISGSGDREGYEQYF
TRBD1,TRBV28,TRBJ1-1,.,TGTGCCAGCAGTTTATTTTTCCCCCTCCATGTGACAGGGACGAACACTGAAGCTTTCTTT,CASSLFFPLHVTGTNTEAFF
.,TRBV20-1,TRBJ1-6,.,TGCAGTGCTAGCCCCGACGGGGGGGAAAAATCACCCCTCCACTTT,CSASPDGGEKSPLHF
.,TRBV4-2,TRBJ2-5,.,TGTGCCAGCAGCCATGGGACCGCAGGAGAGACCCAGTACTTC,CASSHGTAGETQYF
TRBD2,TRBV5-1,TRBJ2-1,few,TGCGCCAGCACACCATTGAGCGGGGGGCTCCTGTACAATGAGCAGTTCTTC,CASTPLSGGLLYNEQFF
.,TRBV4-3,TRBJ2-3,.,TGCGCCAGCAGCCAATTCGGGAGCGATACGCAGTATTTT,CASSQFGSDTQYF